Below are 19 T cell receptor beta chains sequenced from a single sample in a study of immune cell composition in non-small cell lung cancer. Normal lung was taken at the farthest possible site, at least 3 cm from tumour. Profiling relied on immunoSEQ multiplex PCR, and the TCRdb table lists in-frame clones only, not all of them. Altogether thousands of clones are present, roughly 81% being singletons, with the ten largest covering less than 30%. The sample comprised non-adjacent lung tissue. All receptors come from a human donor with non-small cell lung cancer.

This rearrangement joins TRBV6-5 to TRBJ2-5; TRBD1 is a possible D gene (6 bases). The CDR3 is 14 amino acids. V lost 2 bases and J lost 0, with 7 bases in between. Germline CDR1 and CDR2: MNHEY and SVGAGI. DNA for the CDR3: TGTGCCAGCAGTTACAGGGGGTACCAAGAGACCCAGTACTTC. Translated: CASSYRGYQETQYF.

The V gene is TRBV11-1, the J gene TRBJ2-4; D is possibly TRBD1 (5 bases). The CDR3 has 16 residues. Trimming removed 5 bases from V and 0 bases from J, with 14 bases in between. Germline assignment: CDR1 SGHAT and CDR2 FQDESV (reference sequence). The CDR3 DNA follows: TGTGCCAGCAGCGGCGACAGTCTACTAGCCAAAAACATTCAGTACTTC. It specifies CASSGDSLLAKNIQYF.

The chain joins TRBV11-2 to TRBJ2-4; the D is unclear. V shed 3 bases and J shed 6 bases, with 9 bases lying between them. Germline values: CDR1 SGHAT, CDR2 FQNNGV. The CDR3 covers 13 residues. The CDR3 sequence: CASSFGDVNIQYF. In DNA form, the CDR3 reads TGTGCCAGCAGCTTCGGAGATGTAAACATTCAGTACTTC.

This sequence joins TRBV29-1 and TRBJ2-3, with D perhaps TRBD1 (6 bases). The CDR3 extends over 14 amino acids. V lost 5 bases to trimming and J lost 0 bases, with 12 bases between them. The V gene's germline CDR1 is SQVTM and CDR2 ANQGSEA. CDR3 bases: TGCAGCGTTAGGAAGGACAGAAGCACAGATACGCAGTATTTT. It is translated as CSVRKDRSTDTQYF.

This clone has only a few counts. This chain joins TRBV28 and TRBJ1-5, with TRBD1 identical over 7 bases. V trimming: 7 bases; J trimming: 5 bases; junction bases outside the gene matches: 5. CDR1 is MDHEN, CDR2 SYDVKM, per germline. This CDR3 region has 13 residues. CDR3 in DNA: TGTGCCAGCATCGGGACAGTCTATCAGCCCCAGCATTTT. Translation: CASIGTVYQPQHF. Full variable domain (missing parts from reference TRBV28 and TRBJ1-5): DVKVTQSSRYLVKRTGEKVFLECVQDMDHENMFWYRQDPGLGLRLIYFSYDVKMKEKGDIPEGYSVSREKKERFSLILESASTNQTSMYLCASIGTVYQPQHFGDGTRLSIL.

The chain carries TRBV28 and TRBJ2-7; D is possibly TRBD2 (6 bases). Germline CDR1 reads MDHEN; CDR2 reads SYDVKM. Deletions cut 2 bases from V and 4 bases from J, with 15 bases between. This CDR3 is built from 15 residues. CDR3 nucleotides: TGTGCCAGCAGTTTAAGCTCTTTAGGAGGGTACGAGCAGTACTTC. As protein: CASSLSSLGGYEQYF.

For the CDR3, the DNA is TGTGCCAGCAGCTCGTACAGGGGCGCCTATGGCTACACCTTC. It yields the protein CASSSYRGAYGYTF. The chain carries TRBV7-2 and TRBJ1-2, with 7 bases aligning to TRBD1. J lost 4 bases, V lost 4 bases, and 6 bases had no gene match. This CDR3 region has 14 residues. Germline lookup yields CDR1 SGHTA and CDR2 FQGNSA. Filled out from reference TRBV7-2 and TRBJ1-2, the complete variable domain reads GAGVSQSPSNKVTEKGKDVELRCDPISGHTALYWYRQSLGQGLEFLIYFQGNSAPDKSGLPSDRFSAERTGGSVSTLTIQRTQQEDSAVYLCASSSYRGAYGYTFGSGTRLTVV.

Worth noting for this clone: This sample also contains other DNA sequences that code for the same CDR3. The J gene is TRBJ1-5, the V gene TRBV28; D call uncertain. Per germline, CDR1 MDHEN and CDR2 SYDVKM. This CDR3 region has 14 residues. V dropped 1 base and J dropped 1 base, with 5 bases sitting between them. CDR3 DNA: TGTGCCAGCAGTTTATCGGGGAGCAATCAGCCCCAGCATTTT. Translating gives CASSLSGSNQPQHF.

This clone turned up a few times. V and J are TRBV27 and TRBJ1-1; D remains unclear. In germline, CDR1 is MNHEY, CDR2 SMNVEV (reference sequence). The V gene lost 5 bases and the J gene lost 2 bases, with 9 bases spanning the gap. This CDR3 spans 13 amino acids. CDR3 sequence reads: CASSLTDNTEAFF. Written as DNA, the CDR3 is TGTGCCAGCAGTCTAACAGATAACACTGAAGCTTTCTTT.

This clone was recorded once. The V and J genes are TRBV30 and TRBJ2-5, with TRBD2 matching over 7 bases. Germline V gene lookup returns CDR1 GTSNPN and CDR2 SVGIG (reference sequence). V dropped 3 bases and J dropped 2; count of bases not matched to a gene: 3. The CDR3 length is 13 residues. CDR3: CAWSPAGQETQYF. The CDR3 coding sequence is TGTGCCTGGAGCCCAGCGGGGCAAGAGACCCAGTACTTC.

The gene calls are TRBV7-9 and TRBJ1-5; D gene uncertain. With 4 bases removed from V and 6 bases from J, the gap between germline ends came to 7 bases. This CDR3 spans 12 amino acids. The germline CDR1 and CDR2 sequences are SEHNR and FQNEAQ (reference sequence). The CDR3 bases are TGTGCCAGCAGCTCCGTGCGTCAGCCCCAGCATTTT. This translates into CASSSVRQPQHF.

V and J are TRBV28 and TRBJ1-2; the D gene is possibly TRBD1 (5 bases). This CDR3 contains 15 residues. Germline-derived CDR1 and CDR2 are MDHEN and SYDVKM. The V and J ends lost 10 bases and 2 bases respectively, with 20 bases between them. CDR3 residues: CATPSGQGGNYGYTF. The CDR3 nucleotides read TGTGCCACCCCCTCGGGTCAGGGAGGAAACTATGGCTACACCTTC.

The CDR3 region has the DNA TGCGCCAGCAGCCAAGTAACATCAGGGGGCTTTGGAAACACCATATATTTT. Protein: CASSQVTSGGFGNTIYF. The chain couples TRBV4-3 to TRBJ1-3; 8 nucleotides line up with TRBD1. The CDR3 extends over 17 amino acids. Looked up from germline, CDR1 is LGHNA and CDR2 is YSLEER. Losses at the gene ends were 1 base for V and 3 bases for J; bases not matched to a gene: 8.

The chain couples TRBV19 to TRBJ1-5, with TRBD1 matching 7 bases. V lost 6 bases to trimming and J lost 6 bases; unmatched junction nucleotides: 11. CDR1 and CDR2 (germline): LNHDA, SQIVND (reference sequence). The CDR3 totals 15 residues. The CDR3 bases are TGTGCCAGTAGACCGACAGGGTCTGGAAGTCAGCCCCAGCATTTT. It specifies CASRPTGSGSQPQHF.

V and J are TRBV28 and TRBJ1-6; a weak D match, TRBD1 (5 bases). V was shortened by 2 bases and J by 13 bases, with 9 bases between the two germline ends. The CDR3 length is 12 residues. The V gene's germline CDR1 is MDHEN and CDR2 SYDVKM. CDR3 in amino acids: CASSLTGDPLHF. Written as DNA, the CDR3 is TGTGCCAGCAGTTTAACAGGCGATCCCCTCCACTTT.

This clone was recorded only once. CDR3 in DNA: TGTGCCACCCTAGCGTGGACCGCCGCGAACACTGAAGCTTTCTTT. This sequence encodes CATLAWTAANTEAFF. The V and J genes are TRBV6-1 and TRBJ1-1; D not certain. The germline V gene has CDR1 MNHNS and CDR2 SASEGT. This CDR3 contains 15 residues. Trimming removed 10 bases at V and 1 base at J, with 19 bases between.

This clone was observed a single time. This chain uses TRBV9 with TRBJ2-5; 12 bases line up with TRBD2. The germline CDR1 and CDR2 sequences are SGDLS and YYNGEE. This CDR3 spans 17 amino acids. Losses at the gene ends were 1 base for V and 2 bases for J; bases not matched to a gene: 6. This CDR3 reads CASSVSLAGGIQETQYF. The CDR3 region has the DNA TGTGCCAGCAGCGTAAGCCTAGCGGGAGGGATACAAGAGACCCAGTACTTC.

V is TRBV28 and J is TRBJ1-2, with TRBD1 as a possible D gene (6 bases). Trimming took off 3 bases at V and 8 bases at J, with 16 bases between the two ends. The germline CDR1 and CDR2 sequences are MDHEN and SYDVKM. CDR3 size: 14 residues. CDR3: CASSFAEGGRGYTF. Written as DNA, the CDR3 is TGTGCCAGCAGTTTTGCCGAGGGGGGGAGGGGCTACACCTTC.

This sequence joins TRBV13 and TRBJ2-7, with 7 nucleotides matching TRBD1. This CDR3 has 15 amino acids. Germline CDR1 reads PRHDT; CDR2 reads FYEKMQ (reference sequence). J lost 0 bases, V lost 0 bases, and 2 bases had no gene match. CDR3 in DNA: TGTGCCAGCAGCTTAGGTCGGGACAGCTCCTACGAGCAGTACTTC. Protein product: CASSLGRDSSYEQYF. Filled out from reference TRBV13 and TRBJ2-7, the complete variable domain reads AAGVIQSPRHLIKEKRETATLKCYPIPRHDTVYWYQQGPGQDPQFLISFYEKMQSDKGSIPDRFSAQQFSDYHSELNMSSLELGDSALYFCASSLGRDSSYEQYFGPGTRLTVT.